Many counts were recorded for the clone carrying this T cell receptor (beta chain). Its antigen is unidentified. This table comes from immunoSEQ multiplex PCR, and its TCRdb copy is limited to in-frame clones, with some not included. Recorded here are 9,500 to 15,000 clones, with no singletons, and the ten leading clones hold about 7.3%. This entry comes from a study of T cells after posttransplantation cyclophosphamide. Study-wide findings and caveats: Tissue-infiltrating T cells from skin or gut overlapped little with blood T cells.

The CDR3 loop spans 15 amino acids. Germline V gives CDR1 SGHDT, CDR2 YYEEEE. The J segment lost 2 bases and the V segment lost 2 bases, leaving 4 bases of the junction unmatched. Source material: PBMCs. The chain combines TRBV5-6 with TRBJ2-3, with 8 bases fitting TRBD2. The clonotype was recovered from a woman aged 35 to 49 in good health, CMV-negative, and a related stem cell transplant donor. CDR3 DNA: TGTGCCAGCAGCTTAGCAGCGGGGGCCACAGATACGCAGTATTTT. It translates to CASSLAAGATDTQYF. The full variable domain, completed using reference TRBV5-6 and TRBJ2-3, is DAGVTQSPTHLIKTRGQQVTLRCSPKSGHDTVSWYQQALGQGPQFIFQYYEEEERQRGNFPDRFSGHQFPNYSSELNVNALLLGDSALYLCASSLAAGATDTQYFGPGTRLTVL.